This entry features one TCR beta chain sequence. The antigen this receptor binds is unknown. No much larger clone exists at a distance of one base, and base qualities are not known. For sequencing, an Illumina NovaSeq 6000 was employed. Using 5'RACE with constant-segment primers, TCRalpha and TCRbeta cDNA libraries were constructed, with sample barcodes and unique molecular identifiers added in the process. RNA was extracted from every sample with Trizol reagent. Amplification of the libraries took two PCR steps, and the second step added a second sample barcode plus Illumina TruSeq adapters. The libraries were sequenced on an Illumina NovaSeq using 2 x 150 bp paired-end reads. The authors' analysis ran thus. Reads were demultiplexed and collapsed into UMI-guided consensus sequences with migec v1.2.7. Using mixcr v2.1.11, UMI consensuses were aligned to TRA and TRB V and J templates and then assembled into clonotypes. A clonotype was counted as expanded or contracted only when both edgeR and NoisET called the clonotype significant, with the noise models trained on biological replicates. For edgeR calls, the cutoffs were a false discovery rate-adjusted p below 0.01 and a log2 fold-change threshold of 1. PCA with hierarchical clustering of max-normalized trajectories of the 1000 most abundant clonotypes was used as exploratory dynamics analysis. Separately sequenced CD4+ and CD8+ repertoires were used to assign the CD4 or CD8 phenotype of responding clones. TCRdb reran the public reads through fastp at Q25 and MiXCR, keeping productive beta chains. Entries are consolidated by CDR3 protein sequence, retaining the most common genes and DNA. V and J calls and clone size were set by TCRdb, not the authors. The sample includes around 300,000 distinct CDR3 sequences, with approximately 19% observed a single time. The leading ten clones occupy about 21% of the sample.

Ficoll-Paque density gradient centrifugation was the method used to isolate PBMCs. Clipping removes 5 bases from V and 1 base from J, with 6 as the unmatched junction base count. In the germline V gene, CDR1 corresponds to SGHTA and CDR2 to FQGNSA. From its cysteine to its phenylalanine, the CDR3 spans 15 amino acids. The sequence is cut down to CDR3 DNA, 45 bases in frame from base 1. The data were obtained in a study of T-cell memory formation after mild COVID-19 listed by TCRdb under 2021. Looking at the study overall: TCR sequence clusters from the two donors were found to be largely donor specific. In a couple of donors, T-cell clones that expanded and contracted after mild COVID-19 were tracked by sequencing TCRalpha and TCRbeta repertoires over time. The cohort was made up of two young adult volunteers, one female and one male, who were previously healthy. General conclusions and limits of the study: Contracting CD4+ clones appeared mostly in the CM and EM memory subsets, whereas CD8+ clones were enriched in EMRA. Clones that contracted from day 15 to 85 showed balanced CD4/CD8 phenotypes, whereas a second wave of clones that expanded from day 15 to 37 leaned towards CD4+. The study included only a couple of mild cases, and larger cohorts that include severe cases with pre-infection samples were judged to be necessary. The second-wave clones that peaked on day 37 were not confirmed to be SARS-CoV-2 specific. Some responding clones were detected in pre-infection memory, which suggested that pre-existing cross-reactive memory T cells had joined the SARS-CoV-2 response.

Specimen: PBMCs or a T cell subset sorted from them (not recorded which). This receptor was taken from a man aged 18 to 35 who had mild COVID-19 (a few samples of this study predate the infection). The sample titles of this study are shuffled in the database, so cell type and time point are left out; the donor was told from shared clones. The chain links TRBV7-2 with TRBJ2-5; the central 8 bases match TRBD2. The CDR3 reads CASSHQRGRQETQYF. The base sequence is TGTGCCAGCAGCCATCAGCGGGGGCGCCAAGAGACCCAGTACTTC.